The clone carrying this T cell receptor beta chain was observed many times. No antigen is known for it. From the 5' RACE reads, TCRdb called clonotypes with MiXCR, one entry per CDR3 protein. This table has about 170,000 distinct CDR3 sequences, 13% appearing once. CDR1 SGHRS and CDR2 YFSETQ come from the germline V gene. Germline trimming cut 5 bases from V and 10 bases from J; bases unmatched to any gene: 7. The CDR3 spans 14 residues. The data stem from a study of T-cell memory formation after mild COVID-19. Whole-study findings and limits: That cross-reactive memory joined was suggested by some responding clones appearing in pre-infection memory. Specificity for SARS-CoV-2 was not confirmed among the second-wave clones peaking on day 37.

This receptor was obtained from a man younger than 35 who had mild COVID-19 (a few samples of this study predate the infection). Cell type and time point are not known. Sequencing was carried out using PBMCs or a T cell subset sorted from them (not recorded which). The chain employs TRBV5-1 and TRBJ2-1, with 12 bases aligning to TRBD1. CDR3 loop: CASSSGTGGWEQFF. CDR3 nucleotide sequence: TGCGCCAGCAGTTCCGGGACAGGGGGCTGGGAGCAGTTCTTC.